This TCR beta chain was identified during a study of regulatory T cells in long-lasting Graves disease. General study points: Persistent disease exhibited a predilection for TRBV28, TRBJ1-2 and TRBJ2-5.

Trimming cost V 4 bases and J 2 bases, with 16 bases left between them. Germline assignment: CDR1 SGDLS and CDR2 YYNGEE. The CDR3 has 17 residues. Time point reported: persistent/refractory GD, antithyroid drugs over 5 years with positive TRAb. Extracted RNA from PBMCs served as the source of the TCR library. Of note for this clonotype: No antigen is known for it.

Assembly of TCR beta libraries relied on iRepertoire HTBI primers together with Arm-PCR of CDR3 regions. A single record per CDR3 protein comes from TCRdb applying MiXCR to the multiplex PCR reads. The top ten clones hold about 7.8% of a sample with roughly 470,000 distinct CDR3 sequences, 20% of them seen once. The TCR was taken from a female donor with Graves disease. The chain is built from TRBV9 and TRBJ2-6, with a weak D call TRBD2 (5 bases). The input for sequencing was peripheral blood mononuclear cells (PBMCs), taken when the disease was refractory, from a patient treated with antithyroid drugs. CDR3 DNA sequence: TGTGCCAGCAGCCCCCGAAGAGGGTCGGCTGGGGCCAACGTCCTGACTTTC. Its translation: CASSPRRGSAGANVLTF.